One and the same sample provided the 22 T cell receptor beta chains below, sequenced in a study of blood T cells in healthy people across ages. A J-beta primer mix and a sample-barcoded 5' primer were used in a second PCR of about 7 to 12 cycles. TCRdb re-derived calls from the 5' RACE reads in MiXCR, one entry per CDR3 protein. The table has roughly 800,000 distinct CDR3 sequences, about 34% seen once. Sequencing used blood. These TCRs come from a man aged 18 to 29 in good health.

This clonotype has at least ten counts. The rearrangement links TRBV10-3 to TRBJ2-1, with D perhaps matching TRBD1 (6 bases). Germline V gene data show CDR1 as ENHRY and CDR2 as SYGVKD. The CDR3 runs 16 residues. V lost 0 bases and J lost 6, with 15 bases in between. The CDR3 DNA follows: TGTGCCATCAGTGAGTCTGGGCAGGGGCCCGGCAATGAGCAGTTCTTC. It codes for CAISESGQGPGNEQFF.

The sample holds a few counts of this clonotype. The chain combines TRBV20-1 with TRBJ1-5; possibly TRBD1 for D (6 bases). Germline assignment: CDR1 DFQATT and CDR2 SNEGSKA (reference sequence). The CDR3 is 14 residues long. Trimming cost V 3 bases and J 3 bases, with 12 bases left between them. Here the CDR3 reads CSASTRGNNQPQHF. The CDR3 DNA reads TGCAGTGCTAGTACCAGGGGCAACAATCAGCCCCAGCATTTT.

This clonotype was counted between two and nine times. The V and J genes are TRBV5-1 and TRBJ2-3, with D tentatively TRBD2 (5 bases). Trimming removed 7 bases from V and 5 bases from J, with 14 bases in between. CDR3 length: 13 residues. Per the germline V gene, CDR1 is SGHRS and CDR2 is YFSETQ. The CDR3 region has the DNA TGCGCCAGCCACGCCGATCGGGGAGATACGCAGTATTTT. This translates into CASHADRGDTQYF.

The chain carries TRBV12-3 or TRBV12-4 and TRBJ2-1, with a weak D call TRBD2 (5 bases). The CDR3 spans 17 residues. V shed 3 bases and J shed 5 bases, with 20 bases lying between them. CDR3 loop: CASSFNPAVEGHNEQFF. Here the CDR3 DNA reads TGTGCCAGCAGTTTCAATCCGGCAGTAGAGGGCCACAATGAGCAGTTCTTC.

This clonotype was detected ten times or more. The chain employs TRBV6-2 or TRBV6-3 and TRBJ2-7; D is possibly TRBD1 (5 bases). Per the germline V gene, CDR1 is MNHEY and CDR2 is SVGEGT. The CDR3 has 15 amino acids. V was trimmed by 2 bases and J by 3 bases, leaving 14 bases between them. CDR3 protein: CASSYRQFPNYEQYF. Here the CDR3 DNA reads TGTGCCAGCAGTTACCGACAGTTTCCAAACTACGAGCAGTACTTC.

This clonotype was counted ten times or more. This chain connects TRBV5-1 to TRBJ1-6; 11 bases line up with TRBD1. The CDR3 length is 14 residues. After removal of 4 bases from V and 7 bases from J, the junction contained 1 base not matched to a gene. Germline V lookup: CDR1 SGHRS, CDR2 YFSETQ. This chain's CDR3 is CASSGDRGNSPLHF. The DNA of the CDR3 is TGCGCCAGCAGCGGGGACAGGGGGAATTCACCCCTCCACTTT.

The CDR3 reads CASSVLAASTGELFF. The CDR3 bases are TGTGCCAGCAGCGTACTAGCGGCAAGCACCGGGGAGCTGTTTTTT. V usage is TRBV9 and J usage is TRBJ2-2; 7 positions match TRBD2. The CDR3 contains 15 residues. The germline V gene encodes CDR1 SGDLS and CDR2 YYNGEE. Trimming at V came to 1 base and at J to 4 bases, leaving 4 bases not matched to a gene.

J is TRBJ1-3 and V is TRBV20-1; 7 bases agree with TRBD1. The germline V gene encodes CDR1 DFQATT and CDR2 SNEGSKA (reference sequence). The CDR3 contains 14 residues. With 6 bases clipped from V and 0 bases from J, the junction kept 5 bases outside the gene matches. The DNA of the CDR3 is TGCAGTGCCAGGGGGGGAGTCTCTGGAAACACCATATATTTT. It translates to CSARGGVSGNTIYF.

This clonotype was counted ten times or more. The chain employs TRBV2 and TRBJ2-7, with TRBD1 matching over 7 bases. CDR3 length: 14 residues. Looked up from germline, CDR1 is SNHLY and CDR2 is FYNNEI. V was pared by 6 bases and J by 0 bases, with 5 bases of the junction left unmatched. The chain's CDR3 is CASRLTGSSYEQYF. The CDR3 region has the DNA TGTGCCAGCAGATTGACAGGGAGCTCCTACGAGCAGTACTTC.

This chain connects TRBV7-3 to TRBJ2-7; D unresolved. There are 15 residues in the CDR3. Germline V gene data show CDR1 as SGHTA and CDR2 as FQGTGA. V lost 4 bases and J 3 bases, leaving 16 bases between the germline ends. The CDR3 nucleotides are TGTGCCAGCAGCTCATCTCCTTCCCCTCTCTACGAGCAGTACTTC. It encodes CASSSSPSPLYEQYF.

The chain carries TRBV7-2 and TRBJ1-1, with D perhaps TRBD1 (5 bases). The V gene lost 2 bases and the J gene lost 3 bases, with 13 bases spanning the gap. Germline CDR1 is SGHTA and CDR2 is FQGNSA. The CDR3 totals 15 residues. CDR3 loop: CASSLTGATHTEAFF. Here the CDR3 DNA reads TGTGCCAGCAGCTTAACCGGGGCGACTCACACTGAAGCTTTCTTT.

The chain is built from TRBV29-1 and TRBJ2-3, with D possibly called TRBD1 or TRBD2 (5 bases each). Trimming left V 4 bases short and J 4 bases short, with 15 bases between. The CDR3 consists of 14 residues. Germline CDR1 SQVTM, CDR2 ANQGSEA. Here the CDR3 DNA reads TGCAGCGTTGTAGAGGCGCAGGGACCAGATACGCAGTATTTT. It specifies CSVVEAQGPDTQYF.

This clonotype was detected only once. This clone may be a read error of a much larger clone one base away. The chain employs TRBV4-3 and TRBJ2-1; 8 bases align to TRBD1. Losses at the gene ends were 0 bases for V and 6 bases for J; bases not matched to a gene: 7. This CDR3 contains 16 residues. Germline V gives CDR1 LGHNA, CDR2 YSLEER. Here the CDR3 reads CASSQDRVTGVNEQFF. In DNA form, the CDR3 reads TGCGCCAGCAGCCAAGATCGGGTGACAGGGGTCAATGAGCAGTTCTTC.

V usage is TRBV7-2 and J usage is TRBJ1-2, with D hard to call. V was cut by 4 bases and J by 4 bases, with 13 bases left in between. There are 14 residues in the CDR3. The germline V gene has CDR1 SGHTA and CDR2 FQGNSA. CDR3 sequence: CASSSQTAIYGYTF. CDR3 in DNA: TGTGCCAGCAGCTCGCAGACGGCCATCTATGGCTACACCTTC.

This chain joins TRBV18 and TRBJ2-1; 8 bases align to TRBD2. Trimming at V came to 3 bases and at J to 3 bases, leaving 7 bases not matched to a gene. The CDR3 is 16 amino acids. In germline, CDR1 is KGHSH, CDR2 LQKENI. The CDR3 DNA reads as TGTGCCAGCTCACCCAGAGCGGGGGCTAACTACAATGAGCAGTTCTTC. Its translation is CASSPRAGANYNEQFF.

This clonotype was recorded many times. The J gene is TRBJ1-4, the V gene TRBV12-3 or TRBV12-4; maybe TRBD1 (6 bases). CDR3 length equals 15 residues. The V and J ends lost 6 bases and 1 base respectively, with 12 bases between them. The CDR3: CASSDPDRTNEKLFF. The CDR3 nucleotides are TGTGCCAGCAGCGATCCGGACAGAACTAATGAAAAACTGTTTTTT.

This clonotype was picked up a small number of times. The chain joins TRBV25-1 to TRBJ1-3, with D tentatively TRBD1 (6 bases). Trimming removed 7 bases at V and 4 bases at J, with 17 bases between. Germline values: CDR1 MGHDK, CDR2 SYGVNS. The CDR3 consists of 15 residues. The CDR3 protein is CASTPAGARGNTIYF. The DNA of the CDR3 is TGTGCCAGCACTCCTGCGGGGGCGAGGGGAAACACCATATATTTT.

This sequence joins TRBV27 and TRBJ2-1, with TRBD2 matching 13 bases. Germline-derived CDR1 and CDR2 are MNHEY and SMNVEV (reference sequence). Losses at the gene ends were 6 bases for V and 9 bases for J; bases not matched to a gene: 5. This CDR3 contains 14 residues. CDR3 amino acids: CASSLTSGGSEQFF. The CDR3 DNA is TGTGCCAGCAGCCTGACTAGCGGGGGGTCTGAGCAGTTCTTC.

Notes on this clonotype: The junction departs from the called germline gene at one end, perhaps through a read error. The chain combines TRBV12-3 or TRBV12-4 with TRBJ1-2; D is possibly TRBD1 (5 bases). CDR3 length: 14 residues. The CDR3 reads CAGSSWGGNYGYTF. CDR3 DNA: TGTGCCGGCAGTTCCTGGGGGGGAAACTATGGCTACACCTTC.

A word on this clonotype: A single base separates this from a much larger clone, so it may be a read error. The V gene is TRBV20-1, the J gene TRBJ1-2, with 7 bases matching TRBD1. CDR1 and CDR2 from the germline V gene are DFQATT and SNEGSKA (reference sequence). CDR3 length equals 12 residues. The CDR3 nucleotides are TGCAGTGCTCGCGGGACAGACTATGGCCACACCTTC. This gives the protein CSARGTDYGHTF.

A few counts support this clonotype. This chain uses TRBV7-3 with TRBJ2-2; 8 positions match TRBD1. The CDR3 spans 15 residues. Germline V gene sequence: CDR1 SGHTA, CDR2 FQGTGA. V dropped 5 bases and J dropped 4; count of bases not matched to a gene: 6. The CDR3 DNA reads TGTGCCAGCAGCATTGACAGGGGTCCCACCGGGGAGCTGTTTTTT. Translation: CASSIDRGPTGELFF.

Worth noting for this clonotype: A much more abundant neighbour one base away suggests this may be a read error. This chain joins TRBV4-3 and TRBJ2-7; D unclear. Trimming stripped 2 bases from V and 7 bases from J, with 9 bases between. The CDR3 extends over 12 amino acids. Per germline, CDR1 LGHNA and CDR2 YSLEER. The CDR3 here is CASSQNVNEQYF. CDR3 in DNA: TGCGCCAGCAGCCAAAACGTCAATGAGCAGTACTTC.